Each of the 9 T cell receptor beta chains below was sequenced from the same sample in a study of Graves' ophthalmopathy and Graves' hyperthyroidism. Amplification of the TCR beta CDR3 regions used RNA transcripts (as template). Scientists carried out first-round RT-PCR using HTBI primers and then a second-round multiplex PCR. TCRdb processed the multiplex PCR reads anew with MiXCR; each CDR3 protein has one entry. Of a few hundred thousand distinct CDR3 sequences detected, roughly a sixth appear once; the ten largest clones hold around 2.4%. Sequencing input: peripheral blood. These receptors were collected from an adult woman with stable Graves' hyperthyroidism.

This clonotype was seen just once. J is TRBJ1-3 and V is TRBV6-1; TRBD1 matches 7 bases. The CDR3 is 15 amino acids. Germline lookup yields CDR1 MNHNS and CDR2 SASEGT. Trimming cost V 6 bases and J 4 bases; bases outside gene matches: 9. This chain's CDR3 is CASSAQGGYGNTIYF. The CDR3 coding sequence is TGTGCCAGCAGCGCCCAGGGGGGATACGGAAACACCATATATTTT.

Many counts were recorded for this clonotype. The chain is built from TRBV15 and TRBJ1-1; D is unresolved. Germline V lookup: CDR1 LNHNV, CDR2 YYDKDF (reference sequence). Trimming cost V 1 base and J 1 base, with 4 bases left between them. The CDR3 spans 13 residues. The CDR3 region is CATSRVSNTEAFF. CDR3 nucleotides: TGTGCCACCAGCAGAGTGTCGAACACTGAAGCTTTCTTT.

This clonotype was seen at least ten times. The genes are TRBV27 and TRBJ2-7; D gene uncertain. The germline V gene has CDR1 MNHEY and CDR2 SMNVEV (reference sequence). This CDR3 is built from 15 residues. The V and J ends lost 2 bases and 5 bases respectively, with 16 bases between them. CDR3 nucleotides: TGTGCCAGCAGTTTACTAGGCCCCCTACCTAACGAGCAGTACTTC. Its protein is CASSLLGPLPNEQYF.

This clonotype occurred many times. The CDR3 sequence: CAWRRGTGMSYTF. Here the CDR3 DNA reads TGTGCCTGGAGGAGGGGGACAGGGATGAGCTACACCTTC. The J gene is TRBJ1-2, the V gene TRBV30, with TRBD1 matching 9 bases. Germline V lookup: CDR1 GTSNPN, CDR2 SVGIG (reference sequence). This CDR3 has 13 amino acids. Trimming took 3 bases from V and 9 from J; bases not matched to a gene: 8.

This clonotype was found many times. The chain carries TRBV6-5 and TRBJ2-2; D gene uncertain. Germline V gene lookup returns CDR1 MNHEY and CDR2 SVGAGI. The CDR3 totals 13 residues. V lost 4 bases and J 4 bases, leaving 7 bases between the germline ends. The CDR3 DNA follows: TGTGCCAGCAGTTCGTGGGCCACCGGGGAGCTGTTTTTT. Protein sequence: CASSSWATGELFF.

This clonotype was detected ten times or more. This sequence joins TRBV6-2 or TRBV6-3 and TRBJ2-2; tentatively, D is TRBD1 or TRBD2 (5 bases each). The germline V gene encodes CDR1 MNHEY and CDR2 SVGEGT. The V and J ends lost 6 bases and 6 bases respectively, with 20 bases between them. The CDR3 spans 16 residues. CDR3 in DNA: TGTGCCAGCAGCCCCCTAGGAATCGGGACCGCCGGGGAGCTGTTTTTT. This gives the protein CASSPLGIGTAGELFF.

This chain joins TRBV12-3 or TRBV12-4 and TRBJ2-5; D may be TRBD1 (6 bases). V lost 8 bases and J 6 bases, leaving 19 bases between the germline ends. The CDR3 spans 14 residues. CDR3 in amino acids: CASGPRGSVKTQYF. The CDR3 DNA follows: TGTGCCAGCGGGCCCAGGGGCAGCGTAAAGACCCAGTACTTC.

This clonotype was recorded at least ten times. An end of the junction does not agree with germline; a read error may underlie this. This chain uses TRBV11-2 with TRBJ1-1; a weak D match, TRBD1 (6 bases). CDR1 SGHAT and CDR2 FQNNGV come from the germline V gene. CDR3 length: 13 residues. As DNA, the CDR3 is TGTGCCAGCAGCTTAGACAGGGACACTGAAGCTCTCTTT. This codes for CASSLDRDTEALF.

This clonotype was picked up many times. The chain employs TRBV28 and TRBJ2-5, with no clear D. The CDR3 is 16 residues long. Looked up from germline, CDR1 is MDHEN and CDR2 is SYDVKM. V was shortened by 1 base and J by 2 bases, with 14 bases between the two germline ends. The CDR3 here is CASSLFYRAAQETQYF. As DNA, the CDR3 is TGTGCCAGCAGTTTATTCTATCGGGCAGCTCAAGAGACCCAGTACTTC.